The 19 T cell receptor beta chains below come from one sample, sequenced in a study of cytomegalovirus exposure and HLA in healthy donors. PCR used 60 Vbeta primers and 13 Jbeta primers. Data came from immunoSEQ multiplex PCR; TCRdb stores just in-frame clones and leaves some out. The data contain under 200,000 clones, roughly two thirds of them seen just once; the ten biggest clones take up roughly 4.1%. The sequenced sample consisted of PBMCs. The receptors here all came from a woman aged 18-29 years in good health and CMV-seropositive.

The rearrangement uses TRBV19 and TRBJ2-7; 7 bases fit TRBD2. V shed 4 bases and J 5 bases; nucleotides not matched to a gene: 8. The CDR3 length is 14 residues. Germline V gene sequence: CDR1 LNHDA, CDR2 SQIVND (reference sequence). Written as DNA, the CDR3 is TGTGCCAGTAGTACCAGGGAGGGCCTGGACGAGCAGTACTTC. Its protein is CASSTREGLDEQYF.

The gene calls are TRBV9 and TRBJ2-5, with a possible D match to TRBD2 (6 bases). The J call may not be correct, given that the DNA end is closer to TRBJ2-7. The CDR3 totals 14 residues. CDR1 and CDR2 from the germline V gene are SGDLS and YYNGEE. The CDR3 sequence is CASSVLAGSDEQYF. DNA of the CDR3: TGTGCCAGCAGCGTATTGGCGGGAAGCGACGAGCAGTACTTC.

The CDR3 DNA follows: TGTGCCAGCAGCTTGGCCGGACAGGGGAAAAGTGGCTACACCTTC. Amino acids: CASSLAGQGKSGYTF. The V and J genes are TRBV11-2 and TRBJ1-2, with 9 bases lining up with TRBD1. This CDR3 has 15 amino acids. V lost 3 bases and J lost 7; bases outside the gene matches: 9. Germline assignment: CDR1 SGHAT and CDR2 FQNNGV. The complete variable domain, with remaining parts taken from reference TRBV11-2 and TRBJ1-2, reads EAGVAQSPRYKIIEKRQSVAFWCNPISGHATLYWYQQILGQGPKLLIQFQNNGVVDDSQLPKDRFSAERLKGVDSTLKIQPAKLEDSAVYLCASSLAGQGKSGYTFGSGTRLTVV.

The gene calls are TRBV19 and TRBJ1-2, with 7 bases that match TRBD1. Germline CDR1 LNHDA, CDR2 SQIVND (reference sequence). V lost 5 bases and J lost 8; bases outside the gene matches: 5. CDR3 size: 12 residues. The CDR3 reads CASSVGQYGYTF. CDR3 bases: TGTGCCAGTAGTGTGGGACAGTACGGCTACACCTTC.

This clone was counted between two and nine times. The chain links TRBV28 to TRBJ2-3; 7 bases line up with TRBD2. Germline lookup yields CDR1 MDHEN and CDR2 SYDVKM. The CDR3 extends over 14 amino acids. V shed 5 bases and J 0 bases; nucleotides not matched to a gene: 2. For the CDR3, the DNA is TGTGCCAGCAGTCAGGGACTAAGCACAGATACGCAGTATTTT. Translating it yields CASSQGLSTDTQYF.

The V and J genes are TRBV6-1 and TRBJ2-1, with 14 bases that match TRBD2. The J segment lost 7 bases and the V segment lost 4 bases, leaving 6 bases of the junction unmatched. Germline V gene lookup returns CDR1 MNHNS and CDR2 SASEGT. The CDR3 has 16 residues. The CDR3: CASSARTSGGRNEQFF. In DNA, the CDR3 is TGTGCCAGCAGTGCACGGACTAGCGGGGGGAGGAATGAGCAGTTCTTC.

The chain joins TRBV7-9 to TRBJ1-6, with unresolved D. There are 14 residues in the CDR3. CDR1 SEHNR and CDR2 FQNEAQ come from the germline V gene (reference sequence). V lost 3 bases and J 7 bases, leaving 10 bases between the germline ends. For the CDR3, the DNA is TGTGCCAGCAGCTTTGGGCAGGTGAATTCACCCCTCCACTTT. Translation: CASSFGQVNSPLHF.

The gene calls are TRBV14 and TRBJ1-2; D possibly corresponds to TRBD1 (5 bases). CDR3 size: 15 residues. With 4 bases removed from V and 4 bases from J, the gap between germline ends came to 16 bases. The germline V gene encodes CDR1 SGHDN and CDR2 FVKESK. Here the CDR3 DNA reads TGTGCCAGCAGCCCCGGCTCCCAGGGTATCTATGGCTACACCTTC. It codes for CASSPGSQGIYGYTF.

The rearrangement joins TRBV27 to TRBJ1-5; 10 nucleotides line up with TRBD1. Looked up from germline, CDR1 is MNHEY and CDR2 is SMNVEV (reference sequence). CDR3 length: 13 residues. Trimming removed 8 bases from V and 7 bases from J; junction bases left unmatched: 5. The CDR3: CASGTGAPQPQHF. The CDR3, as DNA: TGTGCCAGCGGGACAGGGGCCCCGCAGCCCCAGCATTTT.

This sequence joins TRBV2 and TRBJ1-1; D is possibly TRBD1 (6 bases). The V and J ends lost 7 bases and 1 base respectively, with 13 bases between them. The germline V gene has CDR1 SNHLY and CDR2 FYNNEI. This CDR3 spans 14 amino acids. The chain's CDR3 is CASNVVGQNTEAFF. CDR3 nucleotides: TGTGCCAGCAACGTTGTGGGACAGAACACTGAAGCTTTCTTT. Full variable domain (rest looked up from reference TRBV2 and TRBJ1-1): EPEVTQTPSHQVTQMGQEVILRCVPISNHLYFYWYRQILGQKVEFLVSFYNNEISEKSEIFDDQFSVERPDGSNFTLKIRSTKLEDSAMYFCASNVVGQNTEAFFGQGTRLTVV.

DNA for the CDR3: TGTGCCAGCAGTTTAGCGTCTTCACCCCTCCACTTT. Its protein product is CASSLASSPLHF. The chain employs TRBV27 and TRBJ1-6; D is undetermined. V was shortened by 2 bases and J by 9 bases, with 5 bases between the two germline ends. Germline loops: CDR1 MNHEY, CDR2 SMNVEV (reference sequence). The CDR3 has 12 amino acids.

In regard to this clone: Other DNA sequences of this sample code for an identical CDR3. The CDR3 DNA reads TGCGCCAGCAGCCAAGAACGGGGAACCTACGAGCAGTACTTC. It encodes CASSQERGTYEQYF. This chain joins TRBV4-3 and TRBJ2-7, with D tentatively TRBD2 (5 bases). In germline, CDR1 is LGHNA, CDR2 YSLEER. Deletions cut 0 bases from V and 2 bases from J, with 8 bases between. This CDR3 has 14 residues.

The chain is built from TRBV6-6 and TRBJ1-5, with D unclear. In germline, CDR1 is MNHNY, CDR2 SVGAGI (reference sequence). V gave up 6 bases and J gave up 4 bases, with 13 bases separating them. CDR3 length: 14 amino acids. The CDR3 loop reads CASREGSVNQPQHF. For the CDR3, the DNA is TGTGCCAGCAGGGAGGGAAGCGTTAATCAGCCCCAGCATTTT.

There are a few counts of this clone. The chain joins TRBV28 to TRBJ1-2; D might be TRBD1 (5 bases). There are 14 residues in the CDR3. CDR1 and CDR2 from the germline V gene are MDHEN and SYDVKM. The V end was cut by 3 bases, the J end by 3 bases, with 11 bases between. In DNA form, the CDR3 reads TGTGCCAGCAGTTTTGGGGCGACCTACTATGGCTACACCTTC. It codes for CASSFGATYYGYTF.

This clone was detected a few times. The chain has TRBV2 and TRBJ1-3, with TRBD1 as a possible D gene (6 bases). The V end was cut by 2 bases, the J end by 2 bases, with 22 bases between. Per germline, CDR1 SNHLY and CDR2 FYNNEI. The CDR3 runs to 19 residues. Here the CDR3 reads CASSEWDLRGDLPGNTIYF. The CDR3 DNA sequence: TGTGCCAGCAGTGAATGGGACCTCAGGGGTGACCTTCCTGGAAACACCATATATTTT.

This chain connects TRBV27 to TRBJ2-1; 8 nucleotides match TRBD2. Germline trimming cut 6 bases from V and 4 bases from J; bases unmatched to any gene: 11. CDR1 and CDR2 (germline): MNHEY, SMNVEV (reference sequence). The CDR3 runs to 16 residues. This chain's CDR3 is CASSLYGRGQYNEQFF. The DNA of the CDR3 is TGTGCCAGCAGCCTGTACGGGAGGGGACAATACAATGAGCAGTTCTTC.

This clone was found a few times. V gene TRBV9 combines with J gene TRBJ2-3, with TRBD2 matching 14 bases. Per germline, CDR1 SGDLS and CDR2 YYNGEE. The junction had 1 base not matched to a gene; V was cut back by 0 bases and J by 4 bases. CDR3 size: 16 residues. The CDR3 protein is CASSVEGLAGADTQYF. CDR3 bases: TGTGCCAGCAGCGTAGAGGGACTAGCGGGAGCAGATACGCAGTATTTT.

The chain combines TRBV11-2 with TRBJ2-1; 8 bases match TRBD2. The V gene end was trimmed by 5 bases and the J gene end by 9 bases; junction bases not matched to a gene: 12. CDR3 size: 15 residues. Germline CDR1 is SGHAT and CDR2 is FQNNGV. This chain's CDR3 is CASSRGGLTGAEQFF. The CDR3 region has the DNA TGTGCCAGCAGCCGGGGGGGCCTTACTGGCGCTGAGCAGTTCTTC.

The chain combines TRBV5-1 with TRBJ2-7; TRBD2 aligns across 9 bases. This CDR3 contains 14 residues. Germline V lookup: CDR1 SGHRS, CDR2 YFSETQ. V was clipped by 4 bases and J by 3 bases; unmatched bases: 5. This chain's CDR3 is CASSAGTSYYEQYF. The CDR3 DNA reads TGCGCCAGCAGCGCCGGGACTAGCTACTACGAGCAGTACTTC. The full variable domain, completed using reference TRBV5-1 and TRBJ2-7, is KAGVTQTPRYLIKTRGQQVTLSCSPISGHRSVSWYQQTPGQGLQFLFEYFSETQRNKGNFPGRFSGRQFSNSRSEMNVSTLELGDSALYLCASSAGTSYYEQYFGPGTRLTVT.